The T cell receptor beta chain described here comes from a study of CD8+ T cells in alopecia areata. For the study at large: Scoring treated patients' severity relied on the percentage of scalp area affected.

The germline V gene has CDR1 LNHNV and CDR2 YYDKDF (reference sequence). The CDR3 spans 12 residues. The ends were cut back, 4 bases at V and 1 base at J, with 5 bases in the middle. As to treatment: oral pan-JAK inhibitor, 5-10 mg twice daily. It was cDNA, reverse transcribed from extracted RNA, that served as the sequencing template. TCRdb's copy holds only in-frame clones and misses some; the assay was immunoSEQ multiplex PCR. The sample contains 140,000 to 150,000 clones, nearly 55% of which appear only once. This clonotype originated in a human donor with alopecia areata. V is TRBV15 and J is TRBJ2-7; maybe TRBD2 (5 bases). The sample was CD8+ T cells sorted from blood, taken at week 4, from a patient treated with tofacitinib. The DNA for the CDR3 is TGTGCCACCAGCACGGGATCCTACGAGCAGTACTTC. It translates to CATSTGSYEQYF.